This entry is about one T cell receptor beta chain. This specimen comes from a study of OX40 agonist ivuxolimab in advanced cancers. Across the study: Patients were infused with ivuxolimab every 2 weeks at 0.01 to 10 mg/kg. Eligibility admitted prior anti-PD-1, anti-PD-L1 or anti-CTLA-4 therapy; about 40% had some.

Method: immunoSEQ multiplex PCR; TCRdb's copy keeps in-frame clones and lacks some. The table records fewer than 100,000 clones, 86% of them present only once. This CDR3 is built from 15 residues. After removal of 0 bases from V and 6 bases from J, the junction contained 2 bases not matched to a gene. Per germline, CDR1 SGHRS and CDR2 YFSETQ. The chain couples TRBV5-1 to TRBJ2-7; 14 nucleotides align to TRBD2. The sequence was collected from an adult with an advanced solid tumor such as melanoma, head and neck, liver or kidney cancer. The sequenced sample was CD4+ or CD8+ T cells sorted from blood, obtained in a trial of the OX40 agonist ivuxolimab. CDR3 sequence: CASSLVGLAGVEQYF. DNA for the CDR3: TGCGCCAGCAGCTTGGTGGGACTAGCGGGAGTCGAGCAGTACTTC.